This is a list of T cell receptor beta chains from one sample in a study of blood T cell repertoires in COVID-19. Assay used: immunoSEQ multiplex PCR; TCRdb lists only in-frame clones, some missing. The repertoire holds around 180,000 clones, about four fifths seen once, with 10% to 15% in the top ten. Sample: peripheral blood. The origin of the receptors is a woman over 75 with COVID-19, enrolled during active disease. Both conserved end residues are part of each CDR3. The order of the fields is D gene, J gene, clone size, V gene, CDR3 DNA, CDR3 protein. The D gene is left open where the match is weak. Not all rows give a size; the values are once, few, many and, for expanded clones, a class.

TRBD1,TRBJ2-7,-,TRBV29-1,TGCAGCGTTGAGGGACAGGACAGCAACGAGCAGTACTTC,CSVEGQDSNEQYF
-,TRBJ1-6,few,TRBV27,TGTGCCAGCAAATCTGGAGTAGGCTCCTATAATTCACCCCTCCACTTT,CASKSGVGSYNSPLHF
-,TRBJ1-5,-,TRBV19,TGTGCCAGTAGTACCCGGGGGGGCCCCCATAGCAATCAGCCCCAGCATTTT,CASSTRGGPHSNQPQHF
TRBD2,TRBJ2-5,-,TRBV29-1,TGCAGCGTTTCCGTAGCGGGAGGGGGAGAGACCCAGTACTTC,CSVSVAGGGETQYF
-,TRBJ2-7,-,TRBV15,TGTGCCACCAGCCCCTTCGGGGGTTACGAGCAGTACTTC,CATSPFGGYEQYF
-,TRBJ1-1,once,TRBV2,TGTGCCAGCAGAAGACAGGTCGGGACTGAAGCTTTCTTT,CASRRQVGTEAFF
TRBD1,TRBJ2-7,once,TRBV5-1,TGCGCCAGCAGCCAGGTTACTGGGACAGCAAGCTACGAGCAGTACTTC,CASSQVTGTASYEQYF
-,TRBJ2-7,-,TRBV27,TGTGCCAGCAGTTTCGCCCCAAGAGGCGAGCAGTACTTC,CASSFAPRGEQYF
TRBD1,TRBJ2-2,-,TRBV7-9,TGTGCCAGCAGCTTAGGTGGAGACAGGGTGGAGGCCGGGGAGCTGTTTTTT,CASSLGGDRVEAGELFF
-,TRBJ2-7,-,TRBV5-5,TGTGCCAGCAGCTTGACGGGAGACCCCTACGAGCAGTACTTC,CASSLTGDPYEQYF
-,TRBJ2-3,-,TRBV4-3,TGCGCCAGCAGCCAAGATTGGGCGGGCCCCACAGATACGCAGTATTTT,CASSQDWAGPTDTQYF
TRBD2,TRBJ2-3,once,TRBV18,TGTGCCAGCTCACCAGTGGTTAGCGGGGGGGCCGACACAGATACGCAGTATTTT,CASSPVVSGGADTDTQYF
-,TRBJ1-3,-,TRBV28,TGTGCCAGCAGGCCCCCGAGTTCTGGAAACACCATATATTTT,CASRPPSSGNTIYF
-,TRBJ2-5,-,TRBV28,TGTGCCAGCAGTTTATGGCCGACAGCAGGGGACCCCCAAGAGACCCAGTACTTC,CASSLWPTAGDPQETQYF
-,TRBJ1-5,few,TRBV3-1/TRBV3-2,TGTGCCAGCAGCCAAGGGGTGGGAGGCAATCAGCCCCAGCATTTT,CASSQGVGGNQPQHF
TRBD2,TRBJ2-2,-,TRBV5-1,TGCGCCAGCAGCTTGGCCCCTGGGAGGGGCGGAACCGGGGAGCTGTTTTTT,CASSLAPGRGGTGELFF
-,TRBJ2-3,-,TRBV3-1/TRBV3-2,TGTGCCAGCAGCCTTCGACAGCCGGATACGCAGTATTTT,CASSLRQPDTQYF
TRBD2,TRBJ2-1,few,TRBV29-1,TGCAGCGTTGGGACTAGCGGGGTCGGTGAGCAGTTCTTC,CSVGTSGVGEQFF
-,TRBJ1-6,-,TRBV6-5,TGTGCCGCAGCGGACGGAAATTCACCCCTCCACTTT,CAAADGNSPLHF
-,TRBJ2-5,-,TRBV7-3,TGTGCCAGCAGCTTAAGCGCTGGTCTAGCGAGGGAGACCCAGTACTTC,CASSLSAGLARETQYF
TRBD1,TRBJ1-1,-,TRBV19,TGTGCCAGTACCCCCCGACAGGGGAACACTGAAGCTTTCTTT,CASTPRQGNTEAFF
-,TRBJ1-4,-,TRBV15,TGTGCCACCAGGCTCGTTGGGAGGGATGAAAAACTGTTTTTT,CATRLVGRDEKLFF
-,TRBJ2-7,-,TRBV4-1,TGCGCCAGCAGCCAAGATGTAAGGGGTTACGAGCAGTACTTC,CASSQDVRGYEQYF
TRBD1,TRBJ1-2,-,TRBV7-9,TGTGCCAGCAGCCCGGGACAGATTCTTAACTATGGCTACACCTTC,CASSPGQILNYGYTF
-,TRBJ1-5,-,TRBV19,TGTGCCAGCGTAAGGACAGCGAATAGCAATCAGCCCCAGCATTTT,CASVRTANSNQPQHF
-,TRBJ1-1,-,TRBV11-3,TGTGCCAGCAGCCCGTTCGGGGGGTCGGACACTGAAGCTTTCTTT,CASSPFGGSDTEAFF
-,TRBJ1-2,-,TRBV7-2,TGTGCCAGCGAAGACACTAACTATGGCTACACCTTC,CASEDTNYGYTF
TRBD1,TRBJ1-2,-,TRBV29-1,TGCAGCGTTGAGGGACAGGGGAACTATGGCTACACCTTC,CSVEGQGNYGYTF
TRBD1,TRBJ1-5,-,TRBV19,TGTGCCAGTAGGCTGGACAGGGGGTCCAATCAGCCCCAGCATTTT,CASRLDRGSNQPQHF
TRBD2,TRBJ2-5,-,TRBV7-9,TGTGCCAGCACCCCTTGGCGGGGGGCAGGAGAGACCCAGTACTTC,CASTPWRGAGETQYF
TRBD1,TRBJ1-2,-,TRBV19,TGTGCCAGTAGTCAGACAGGGGGCTATGGCTACACCTTC,CASSQTGGYGYTF
TRBD1,TRBJ1-2,-,TRBV3-1/TRBV3-2,TGTGCCAGCAGCCAGATGCAGGACAGGACCAATGGCTACACCTTC,CASSQMQDRTNGYTF
-,TRBJ2-5,few,TRBV2,TGTGCCAGCAGTGAGAGTGAGGAGACCCAGTACTTC,CASSESEETQYF
TRBD2,TRBJ2-3,-,TRBV5-1,TGCGCCAGCAGCACTGGACTAGTTCCAGATACGCAGTATTTT,CASSTGLVPDTQYF
TRBD1,TRBJ1-1,-,TRBV5-1,TGCGCCAGCAGCTTGCAGGGTAGAGGGGGCATGAACACTGAAGCTTTCTTT,CASSLQGRGGMNTEAFF
TRBD2,TRBJ2-1,-,TRBV29-1,TGCAGCGTTGAAAGCGGGGGGTCCTACAATGAGCAGTTCTTC,CSVESGGSYNEQFF
-,TRBJ2-3,-,TRBV6-5,TGTGCCAGCAGTTACCTGGAGGAAAGCACAGATACGCAGTATTTT,CASSYLEESTDTQYF
TRBD2,TRBJ2-3,-,TRBV6-5,TGTGCCAGCAGTTACGGAGCGGGAGGGGCAGATACGCAGTATTTT,CASSYGAGGADTQYF
-,TRBJ1-3,-,TRBV3-1/TRBV3-2,TGTGCCAGCAGCCAACGGAGGGATTCGAGCTCTGGAAACACCATATATTTT,CASSQRRDSSSGNTIYF
-,TRBJ1-1,-,TRBV7-9,TGTGCCAGCAGCTTGTCGGCAGCTAGGAACACTGAAGCTTTCTTT,CASSLSAARNTEAFF
-,TRBJ1-1,-,TRBV13,TGTGCCAGCAGCGGGGGGGCTATGAACACTGAAGCTTTCTTT,CASSGGAMNTEAFF